The 26 T cell receptor beta chains listed next were all sequenced from one sample in a study of cytomegalovirus exposure and HLA in healthy donors. 60 Vbeta and 13 Jbeta primers were used in PCR. Profiled with immunoSEQ multiplex PCR; TCRdb holds only in-frame clones, not every one. Of 150,000 or so clones in the sample, 60% to 80% were seen once. Sequencing used PBMCs. These receptors all come from a man between 35 and 55 years old in good health and CMV-seropositive.

The V and J genes are TRBV5-4 and TRBJ1-2; D possibly corresponds to TRBD1 (6 bases). The V gene's germline CDR1 is SGHNT and CDR2 YYREEE (reference sequence). CDR3 length equals 13 residues. Deletions cut 1 base from V and 8 bases from J, with 12 bases between. CDR3 in DNA: TGTGCCAGCAGCTTGTGGGGGGGCGCAGGCTACACCTTC. As protein: CASSLWGGAGYTF.

J is TRBJ2-4 and V is TRBV9; 7 bases agree with TRBD1. From germline, CDR1 is SGDLS and CDR2 YYNGEE. The CDR3 consists of 14 residues. V lost 3 bases, J lost 7 bases, and 7 bases stayed unmatched. The CDR3 loop reads CASSGGDSRNIQYF. DNA of the CDR3: TGTGCCAGCAGCGGAGGGGACAGTAGGAACATTCAGTACTTC.

The gene calls are TRBV4-1 and TRBJ1-4; 10 positions agree with TRBD1. This CDR3 is 17 amino acids long. Germline-derived CDR1 and CDR2 are MGHRA and YSYEKL. V shed 0 bases and J 8 bases; nucleotides not matched to a gene: 9. The CDR3 spells CASSQDLWTGGGEKLFF. The CDR3, as DNA: TGCGCCAGCAGCCAAGATCTTTGGACAGGGGGGGGAGAAAAACTGTTTTTT.

The chain carries TRBV20-1 and TRBJ2-5; TRBD2 might be the D (5 bases). There are 11 residues in the CDR3. CDR1 is DFQATT and CDR2 is SNEGSKA in the germline V gene (reference sequence). V was cut by 2 bases and J by 11 bases, with 12 bases left in between. DNA for the CDR3: TGCAGTGCTAGACCCGACCGGGATCAGTACTTC. Translation: CSARPDRDQYF.

Of note for this clone: The junction departs from the called germline gene at one end, perhaps through a read error. The V gene is TRBV7-7, the J gene TRBJ2-1; 7 nucleotides match TRBD2. Germline assignment: CDR1 SSHAT and CDR2 FNYEAQ (reference sequence). This CDR3 has 16 amino acids. As DNA, the CDR3 is TGTGCTAGCAGCTTAGCGGGTGGTGCGGGTGTGCATGAGCAGTTCTTC. Its translation is CASSLAGGAGVHEQFF.

The rearrangement links TRBV9 to TRBJ1-4, with TRBD1 matching 8 bases. J gave up 3 bases and V 4 bases, and 5 bases lay outside the gene matches. This CDR3 is 15 amino acids long. The germline V gene has CDR1 SGDLS and CDR2 YYNGEE. The CDR3 spells CASSSRQGPNEKLFF. The CDR3 coding sequence is TGTGCCAGCAGCTCCCGACAGGGGCCTAATGAAAAACTGTTTTTT.

The V and J genes are TRBV9 and TRBJ2-1; a weak D match, TRBD2 (7 bases). V was pared by 4 bases and J by 3 bases, with 17 bases between. The CDR3 sequence is 16 residues long. Germline assignment: CDR1 SGDLS and CDR2 YYNGEE. The CDR3 sequence: CASSLGGDRGYNEQFF. The DNA for the CDR3 is TGTGCCAGCAGCCTAGGGGGGGATCGAGGCTACAATGAGCAGTTCTTC.

J is TRBJ1-2 and V is TRBV18; 7 bases align to TRBD1. CDR3 size: 13 residues. In germline, CDR1 is KGHSH, CDR2 LQKENI. V was clipped by 4 bases and J by 7 bases; unmatched bases: 6. CDR3 nucleotide sequence: TGTGCCAGCTCACTGGGGACAGAATCTGGCTACACCTTC. Its translation is CASSLGTESGYTF. Looking up the rest from reference TRBV18 and TRBJ1-2 gives the full variable domain: NAGVMQNPRHLVRRRGQEARLRCSPMKGHSHVYWYRQLPEEGLKFMVYLQKENIIDESGMPKERFSAEFPKEGPSILRIQQVVRGDSAAYFCASSLGTESGYTFGSGTRLTVV.

The V call is TRBV5-1, the J call TRBJ1-1; 9 bases match TRBD1. The CDR3 runs to 16 residues. Germline trimming cut 1 base from V and 6 bases from J; bases unmatched to any gene: 10. In germline, CDR1 is SGHRS, CDR2 YFSETQ. This chain's CDR3 is CASSLLVTGGLSEAFF. CDR3 coding DNA: TGCGCCAGCAGCTTGTTAGTAACAGGGGGCTTATCTGAAGCTTTCTTT.

The chain uses TRBV7-9 and TRBJ2-3; 10 bases match TRBD2. J was trimmed by 5 bases and V by 4 bases; bases with no gene match: 18. This CDR3 contains 19 residues. The germline CDR1 and CDR2 sequences are SEHNR and FQNEAQ (reference sequence). CDR3 residues: CASSYGDSGRASWVDTQYF. CDR3 nucleotide sequence: TGTGCCAGCAGCTACGGTGACAGCGGGAGGGCCAGCTGGGTAGATACGCAGTATTTT.

In its sample, this clone was seen once. The chain is built from TRBV6-6 and TRBJ1-4; 8 nucleotides match TRBD1. The V gene's germline CDR1 is MNHNY and CDR2 SVGAGI (reference sequence). The CDR3 has 15 residues. V trimming: 6 bases; J trimming: 6 bases; junction bases outside the gene matches: 9. The CDR3 spells CASSGQGLLDEKLFF. DNA of the CDR3: TGTGCCAGCAGCGGACAGGGTCTCCTGGATGAAAAACTGTTTTTT.

In DNA form, the CDR3 reads TGTGCCAGCAGTTTTACGGCGCCGGGAGAGACCCAGTACTTC. It is translated as CASSFTAPGETQYF. The chain joins TRBV27 to TRBJ2-5; D is unresolved. Germline V gives CDR1 MNHEY, CDR2 SMNVEV (reference sequence). This CDR3 has 14 residues. Trimming took off 3 bases at V and 4 bases at J, with 12 bases between the two ends.

The V gene is TRBV19, the J gene TRBJ2-4, with a possible D match to TRBD2 (6 bases). Trimming took off 7 bases at V and 0 bases at J, with 22 bases between the two ends. CDR3 length: 18 amino acids. Germline V gives CDR1 LNHDA, CDR2 SQIVND (reference sequence). In DNA, the CDR3 is TGTGCCAGTACCTCCCCGGGGGAGGCCACACTAGCCAAAAACATTCAGTACTTC. This translates into CASTSPGEATLAKNIQYF.

This clone was recorded a few times. V and J are TRBV11-3 and TRBJ1-1; the D gene is possibly TRBD1 (6 bases). Germline V CDR1 and CDR2: SGHNT, YENEEA. Trimming shortened V by 4 bases and J by 0 bases, and 12 bases separated the two germline ends. CDR3 length: 15 amino acids. In DNA form, the CDR3 reads TGTGCCAGCAGCTACGAGACAGGAATGAACACTGAAGCTTTCTTT. Translating gives CASSYETGMNTEAFF.

The V call is TRBV18, the J call TRBJ2-7; 8 positions agree with TRBD1. From germline, CDR1 is KGHSH and CDR2 LQKENI. The CDR3 runs to 16 residues. With 3 bases clipped from V and 4 bases from J, the junction kept 11 bases outside the gene matches. The CDR3 nucleotides are TGTGCCAGCTCACCGATCGTGGACAGGGTCGATTACGAGCAGTACTTC. Residues: CASSPIVDRVDYEQYF.

The V call is TRBV5-1, the J call TRBJ1-5; D is uncertain. The V gene lost 0 bases and the J gene lost 2 bases, with 12 bases spanning the gap. The CDR3 covers 16 residues. CDR1 is SGHRS, CDR2 YFSETQ, per germline. CDR3 DNA sequence: TGCGCCAGCAGCTTGGATGCACCCTATGGCAATCAGCCCCAGCATTTT. Amino acids: CASSLDAPYGNQPQHF.

The chain employs TRBV7-3 and TRBJ2-5; 11 nucleotides match TRBD2. The junction had 0 bases not matched to a gene; V was cut back by 2 bases and J by 1 base. This CDR3 comprises 15 residues. From germline, CDR1 is SGHTA and CDR2 FQGTGA. Here the CDR3 reads CASSLGTSGQETQYF. In DNA, the CDR3 is TGTGCCAGCAGCTTAGGGACTAGCGGCCAAGAGACCCAGTACTTC.

The rearrangement uses TRBV28 and TRBJ2-7; 9 nucleotides align to TRBD2. After removal of 1 base from V and 2 bases from J, the junction contained 3 bases not matched to a gene. The germline gives CDR1 MDHEN, CDR2 SYDVKM. This CDR3 is 15 amino acids long. CDR3 sequence (DNA): TGTGCCAGCAGTTTATTCGCGGGAGGGCCCTACGAGCAGTACTTC. This gives the protein CASSLFAGGPYEQYF. Complete variable domain (other parts from reference TRBV28 and TRBJ2-7): DVKVTQSSRYLVKRTGEKVFLECVQDMDHENMFWYRQDPGLGLRLIYFSYDVKMKEKGDIPEGYSVSREKKERFSLILESASTNQTSMYLCASSLFAGGPYEQYFGPGTRLTVT.

The rearrangement joins TRBV30 to TRBJ1-2; D is perhaps TRBD1 (5 bases). The CDR3 covers 15 residues. CDR1 is GTSNPN and CDR2 is SVGIG in the germline V gene (reference sequence). V was trimmed by 5 bases and J by 6 bases, leaving 22 bases between them. The DNA of the CDR3 is TGTGCCTGGTCCCCCAGGTGGGGCGGAATCCATGGCTACACCTTC. Its protein is CAWSPRWGGIHGYTF. The entire variable domain, with the rest obtained from reference TRBV30 and TRBJ1-2, is as follows: SQTIHQWPATLVQPVGSPLSLECTVEGTSNPNLYWYRQAAGRGLQLLFYSVGIGQISSEVPQNLSASRPQDRQFILSSKKLLLSDSGFYLCAWSPRWGGIHGYTFGSGTRLTVV.

The J gene is TRBJ2-1, the V gene TRBV5-1; D not certain. V was cut by 3 bases and J by 0 bases, with 10 bases left in between. The CDR3 covers 15 residues. Germline CDR1 is SGHRS and CDR2 is YFSETQ. CDR3 region: CASSSVFSSYNEQFF. The CDR3 region has the DNA TGCGCCAGCAGCTCAGTCTTCAGCTCCTACAATGAGCAGTTCTTC.

With regard to this clone: The junction departs from the called germline gene at one end, perhaps through a read error. V gene TRBV30 combines with J gene TRBJ2-4; TRBD2 aligns across 10 bases. Germline assignment: CDR1 GTSNPN and CDR2 SVGIG (reference sequence). The CDR3 is 15 residues long. The CDR3 protein is CAWGPRLAGKNSQYF. In nucleotides, the CDR3 is TGTGCCTGGGGGCCCAGACTAGCGGGCAAAAACAGTCAGTACTTC.

The chain joins TRBV5-1 to TRBJ2-7; 11 bases line up with TRBD2. After removal of 5 bases from V and 3 bases from J, the junction contained 4 bases not matched to a gene. This CDR3 is 14 amino acids long. Germline values: CDR1 SGHRS, CDR2 YFSETQ. CDR3 sequence: CASRFLAGGYEQYF. The CDR3 DNA is TGCGCCAGCAGATTTCTAGCGGGAGGCTACGAGCAGTACTTC. The whole variable domain, filled in from reference TRBV5-1 and TRBJ2-7, reads KAGVTQTPRYLIKTRGQQVTLSCSPISGHRSVSWYQQTPGQGLQFLFEYFSETQRNKGNFPGRFSGRQFSNSRSEMNVSTLELGDSALYLCASRFLAGGYEQYFGPGTRLTVT.

The chain combines TRBV19 with TRBJ2-4; D ambiguous. Germline V gene data show CDR1 as LNHDA and CDR2 as SQIVND (reference sequence). The CDR3 runs to 14 residues. V was pared by 6 bases and J by 0 bases, with 9 bases between. The CDR3 region is CASSDSQAKNIQYF. CDR3 nucleotide sequence: TGTGCCAGTAGCGACTCCCAAGCCAAAAACATTCAGTACTTC.

The J gene is TRBJ1-3, the V gene TRBV28; D possibly corresponds to TRBD1 (5 bases). Germline values: CDR1 MDHEN, CDR2 SYDVKM. Trimming took off 3 bases at V and 5 bases at J, with 14 bases between the two ends. CDR3 length equals 15 residues. The CDR3 sequence: CASSFYWGGRNTIYF. CDR3 DNA: TGTGCCAGCAGTTTTTATTGGGGGGGGAGAAACACCATATATTTT.

The J gene is TRBJ1-1, the V gene TRBV6-1; 7 positions match TRBD1. This CDR3 spans 15 amino acids. The trim removed 2 bases at V and 3 bases at J, leaving 6 bases unmatched. Germline V gene sequence: CDR1 MNHNS, CDR2 SASEGT. CDR3 sequence reads: CASSEWGRGYTEAFF. CDR3 DNA sequence: TGTGCCAGCAGTGAATGGGGCAGGGGGTACACTGAAGCTTTCTTT.

Points on this clone: One end of the junction does not line up with germline, which may come from a read error. This rearrangement joins TRBV5-4 to TRBJ2-7; TRBD1 might be the D (7 bases). The CDR3 loop spans 14 amino acids. The germline CDR1 and CDR2 sequences are SGHNT and YYREEE (reference sequence). The CDR3 here is CASSFGRGVLEQCF. Here the CDR3 DNA reads TGTGCCAGCAGCTTCGGCAGGGGGGTCCTCGAGCAGTGCTTC.